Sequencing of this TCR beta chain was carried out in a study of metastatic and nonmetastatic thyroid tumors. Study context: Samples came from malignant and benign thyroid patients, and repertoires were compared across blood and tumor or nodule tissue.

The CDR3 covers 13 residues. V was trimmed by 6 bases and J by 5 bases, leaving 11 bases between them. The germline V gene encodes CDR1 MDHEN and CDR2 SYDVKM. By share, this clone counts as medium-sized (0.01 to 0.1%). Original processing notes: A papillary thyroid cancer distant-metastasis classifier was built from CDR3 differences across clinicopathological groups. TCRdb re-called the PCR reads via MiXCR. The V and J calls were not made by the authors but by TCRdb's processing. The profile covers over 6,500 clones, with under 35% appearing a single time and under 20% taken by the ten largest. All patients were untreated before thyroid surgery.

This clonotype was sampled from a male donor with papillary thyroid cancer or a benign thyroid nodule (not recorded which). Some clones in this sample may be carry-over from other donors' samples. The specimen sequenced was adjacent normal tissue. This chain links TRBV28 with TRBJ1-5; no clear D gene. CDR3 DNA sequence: TGTGCCAGCAGCAAGGAGACTTATCAGCCCCAGCATTTT. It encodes CASSKETYQPQHF.